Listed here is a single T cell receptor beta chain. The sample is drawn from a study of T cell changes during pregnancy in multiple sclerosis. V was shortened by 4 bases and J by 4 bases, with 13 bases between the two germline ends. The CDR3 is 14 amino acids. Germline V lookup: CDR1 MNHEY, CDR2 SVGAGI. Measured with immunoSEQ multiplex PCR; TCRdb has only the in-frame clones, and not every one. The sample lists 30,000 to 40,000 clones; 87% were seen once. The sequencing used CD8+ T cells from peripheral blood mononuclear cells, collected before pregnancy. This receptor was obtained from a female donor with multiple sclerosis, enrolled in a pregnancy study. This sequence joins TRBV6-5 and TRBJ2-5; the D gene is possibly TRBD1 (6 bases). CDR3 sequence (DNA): TGTGCCAGCAGTTCACAGGGCAGGGGAGAGACCCAGTACTTC. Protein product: CASSSQGRGETQYF.